The rows below give T cell receptor beta chains drawn from one sample of a study of Ad26.COV2.S vaccination and SARS-CoV-2 variants. Some clones are missing from TCRdb's copy, which holds only in-frame ones; the method was immunoSEQ multiplex PCR. The sample yields 350,000 to 500,000 clones, about 90% seen once. The sequencing used peripheral blood, collected in a trial of Ad26.COV2.S vaccine versus placebo. These receptors were obtained from a person aged 18 to 59 who received the Ad26.COV2.S COVID-19 vaccine or a placebo. CDR3s include the opening cysteine and the closing phenylalanine or tryptophan. D genes are given only for firm matches. Part of the rows lack a size; the others show once, few, many or a class for expanded clones.

j_call,v_call,clone_size,d_call,cdr3_nt,cdr3_aa
TRBJ2-1,TRBV28,NA,TRBD2,TGTGCCAGCAGTAAGGGACTAACTTTCTACAATGAGCAGTTCTTC,CASSKGLTFYNEQFF
TRBJ2-5,TRBV6-2/TRBV6-3,NA,NA,TGTGCCAGCAGTTACACCCGATCGGGCGGGGAGACCCAGTACTTC,CASSYTRSGGETQYF
TRBJ1-3,TRBV7-3,NA,TRBD1,TGTGCCAGCAGCGGACCGGGACAGGTCTTTAGGTCTGGAAACACCATATATTTT,CASSGPGQVFRSGNTIYF
TRBJ2-4,TRBV27,NA,NA,TGTGCCAGCAGTTTAGCAGGTCTTGCCAAAAACATTCAGTACTTC,CASSLAGLAKNIQYF
TRBJ1-1,TRBV11-2,NA,NA,TGTGCCAGCAGCTTCGCAGGGGTTCGGACTGAAGCTTTCTTT,CASSFAGVRTEAFF
TRBJ2-2,TRBV3-1/TRBV3-2,NA,TRBD2,TGTGCCAGCAGCCCGGGGACTAGCGGAAACACCGGGGAGCTGTTTTTT,CASSPGTSGNTGELFF
TRBJ2-7,TRBV2,few,NA,TGTGCCAGCAACACGGGGCCCTTCCCCTACGAGCAGTACTTC,CASNTGPFPYEQYF
TRBJ2-5,TRBV9,NA,NA,TGTGCCAGCAGCGTCTCACAGCAAGAGACCCAGTACTTC,CASSVSQQETQYF
TRBJ2-1,TRBV4-1,NA,NA,TGCGCCAGCAGCCAAGGTTGGGACAATGAGCAGTTCTTC,CASSQGWDNEQFF
TRBJ2-7,TRBV6-1,NA,NA,TGTGCCAGCAGTGAGGTGGGTTCAGGGGATTCCTACGAGCAGTACTTC,CASSEVGSGDSYEQYF
TRBJ1-5,TRBV2,NA,NA,TGTGCCAGCAGTGAAACATCCAGGACCTACAATCAGCCCCAGCATTTT,CASSETSRTYNQPQHF
TRBJ2-7,TRBV6-5,NA,NA,TGTGCCAGCAGTTACGGGGAACAGAATACCTACGAGCAGTACTTC,CASSYGEQNTYEQYF
TRBJ1-1,TRBV28,NA,TRBD1,TGTGCCAGCAGTGTATCTCTGGGACAGACTCCACGAGCTTTCTTT,CASSVSLGQTPRAFF
TRBJ2-3,TRBV27,NA,TRBD1,TGTGCCAGCAGTGCACAGGGGGCAGGTACAGATACGCAGTATTTT,CASSAQGAGTDTQYF
TRBJ2-7,TRBV4-3,NA,NA,TGCGCCAGCAGCCAAGGTGGGGACATTTCCCACGAGCAGTACTTC,CASSQGGDISHEQYF
TRBJ2-4,TRBV9,once,TRBD2,TGTGCCAGCAGCGTAGGCGGGAGGGATAACATTCAGTACTTC,CASSVGGRDNIQYF
TRBJ2-1,TRBV18,NA,TRBD2,TGTGCCAGCTCACCAGAACTAGCGGGAGGGCAGTTCTTC,CASSPELAGGQFF
TRBJ1-4,TRBV19,NA,TRBD1,TGTGCCAGTAGTACCACAGGGGCAACTAATGAAAAACTGTTTTTT,CASSTTGATNEKLFF
TRBJ2-7,TRBV7-6,NA,NA,TGTGCCAGCAGCTTAGATCGTGTGGGTCTCTCCGAGCAGTACTTC,CASSLDRVGLSEQYF
TRBJ2-2,TRBV30,NA,NA,TGTGCCTGCCAAAGGACCGGGGAGCTGTTTTTT,CACQRTGELFF
TRBJ1-6,TRBV2,NA,NA,TGTGCCAGCAGTGGGGAGGACAAGAGTAATTCACCCCTCCACTTT,CASSGEDKSNSPLHF
TRBJ2-7,TRBV7-2,NA,TRBD2,TGTGCCAGCAGCCCCCAGCCTAGCGGGAGCTCCTACGAGCAGTACTTC,CASSPQPSGSSYEQYF
TRBJ1-5,TRBV6-2/TRBV6-3,NA,NA,TGTGCCAGCAGCAAGGACGGGGCGGGTCAGCCCCAGCATTTT,CASSKDGAGQPQHF
TRBJ2-1,TRBV10-3,NA,NA,TGTGCCATCAGTGGGGGTGAGGTGTACAATGAGCAGTTCTTC,CAISGGEVYNEQFF
TRBJ2-5,TRBV11-2,NA,NA,TGTGCCAGCAGCCCTGTCGGAATGGTGGAGACCCAGTACTTC,CASSPVGMVETQYF
TRBJ2-7,TRBV2,NA,TRBD1,TGTGCCAGCAGTAGACAGGGGGTAGACTACGAGCAGTACTTC,CASSRQGVDYEQYF
TRBJ2-1,TRBV7-6,NA,TRBD2,TGTGCCAGCAGCTTAGCTCTTAGCGGGAGCTCCTACAATGAGCAGTTCTTC,CASSLALSGSSYNEQFF
TRBJ2-1,TRBV27,NA,NA,TGTGCCAGCAGTTTAGAGGGAGAATCCTACAATGAGCAGTTCTTC,CASSLEGESYNEQFF
TRBJ2-7,TRBV29-1,NA,NA,TGCAGCGTTGCCCGGGACGGCTCCTACGAGCAGTACTTC,CSVARDGSYEQYF
TRBJ2-1,TRBV24-1,once,TRBD2,TGTGCCACCAGTGATTCCCGAGGGACTAGCGGACTCTACAATGAGCAGTTCTTC,CATSDSRGTSGLYNEQFF
TRBJ1-4,TRBV15,NA,NA,TGTGCCACCAGCAGCTCCCACAGGGATAGTGAAAAACTGTTTTTT,CATSSSHRDSEKLFF
TRBJ1-1,TRBV5-8,NA,NA,TGTGCCAGCAGCAAACAGGGACCGCCCGTGAACACTGAAGCTTTCTTT,CASSKQGPPVNTEAFF
TRBJ2-7,TRBV14,NA,NA,TGTGCCAGCAGCCAAGATCCGGCAGGGATCTACGAGCAGTACTTC,CASSQDPAGIYEQYF
TRBJ2-6,TRBV10-3,NA,TRBD1,TGTGCCATCAACGAACAGGGGGTTAATCCCGGGGCCAACGTCCTGACTTTC,CAINEQGVNPGANVLTF
TRBJ2-1,TRBV18,NA,TRBD1,TGTGCCAGCTCACCCGGGACAGGGGGGTTCGATGAGCAGTTCTTC,CASSPGTGGFDEQFF
TRBJ2-7,TRBV7-2,NA,TRBD1,TGTGCCAGCAGCCAGGACAGGGCCTCCTACGAGCAGTACTTC,CASSQDRASYEQYF
TRBJ1-2,TRBV4-1,NA,TRBD1,TGCGCCAGCAGCCGGGTAACAGGGGACATATTCGGCTACACCTTC,CASSRVTGDIFGYTF
TRBJ2-4,TRBV28,NA,NA,TGTGCCAGCAGTTTCTTCCGGGAAGCCAAAAACATTCAGTACTTC,CASSFFREAKNIQYF
TRBJ2-7,TRBV11-3,NA,TRBD2,TGTGCCAGCAGCCCGGGACTAGCCTACGAGCAGTACTTC,CASSPGLAYEQYF
TRBJ2-6,TRBV5-5,NA,NA,TGTGCCAGCAGCTCCACAGGATCTGGGGCCAACGTCCTGACTTTC,CASSSTGSGANVLTF
TRBJ2-5,TRBV28,NA,NA,TGTGCCAGCAGTTTGGGGACGATCCAAGAGACCCAGTACTTC,CASSLGTIQETQYF
TRBJ2-3,TRBV7-2,NA,TRBD2,TGTGCCAGCAGCTTGAGGCTAGCGGGGGCACTCGATACGCAGTATTTT,CASSLRLAGALDTQYF
TRBJ2-6,TRBV11-2,NA,TRBD2,TGTGCCAGCAGCTGGCAACCGGTGCAGGGACTATCTGGGGCCAACGTCCTGACTTTC,CASSWQPVQGLSGANVLTF
TRBJ2-5,TRBV3-1/TRBV3-2,NA,TRBD2,TGTGCCAGCAGCCACTGGGGGGGATCTTCGCGCGGCGGAGAGACCCAGTACTTC,CASSHWGGSSRGGETQYF
TRBJ2-2,TRBV5-1,NA,NA,TGCGCCAGCAGCTTGGCCGGGAAGGGGCAGGTCGGGGAGCTGTTTTTT,CASSLAGKGQVGELFF
TRBJ2-7,TRBV28,NA,TRBD1,TGTGCCAGCAGTTTATCGGAGACAGGGGACGAGCAGTACTTC,CASSLSETGDEQYF
TRBJ2-7,TRBV25-1,NA,NA,TGTGCCAGTCGGGAAGTAGGGGAGCAGTACTTC,CASREVGEQYF